This entry describes one T cell receptor (beta chain). TCRdb keeps only in-frame clones here, not all; method: immunoSEQ multiplex PCR. The data show 150,000 to 200,000 clones, with roughly 94% seen just once and around 8% held by the top ten. CDR3 length equals 17 residues. Germline assignment: CDR1 MNHEY and CDR2 SMNVEV (reference sequence). The V and J ends lost 9 bases and 3 bases respectively, with 21 bases between them. This entry belongs to a study of control samples from healthy donors and cancer patients. Sample: blood. The source is a middle-aged woman in good health. V is TRBV27 and J is TRBJ1-6; a possible D gene is TRBD1 (5 bases). CDR3 in amino acids: CASGEGASTRYNSPLHF. CDR3 nucleotides: TGTGCCAGTGGAGAAGGGGCGTCCACACGCTATAATTCACCCCTCCACTTT.